Each of the 20 T cell receptor beta chains below was sequenced from the same sample in a study of technical replicates of blood from a handful of donors (dated by TCRdb to 2016 to 2017). Libraries came from the immunoSEQ multiplex PCR assay. In its TCRdb copy, this immuneACCESS table keeps in-frame sequences only and misses some clones. Where compared with another copy, unresolved V genes explain less than half of these, and the others have no known cause. Here the sample has about 74,000 clones; about 81% occur a single time. 3% to 5% of the sample is held by the ten biggest clonotypes. Sequencing was carried out using PBMCs. All receptors derive from a human donor in good health. Some clones in this sample may be carry-over from other donors' samples.

The V gene is TRBV2, the J gene TRBJ2-2; TRBD1 matches at 7 bases. V dropped 4 bases and J dropped 6; count of bases not matched to a gene: 5. This CDR3 has 14 residues. The germline V gene has CDR1 SNHLY and CDR2 FYNNEI. CDR3 sequence (DNA): TGTGCCAGCAGTGGACAGGGTGATGCCGGGGAGCTGTTTTTT. This encodes CASSGQGDAGELFF.

This chain uses TRBV6-5 with TRBJ1-6; weak D call: TRBD1 (6 bases). V was cut by 0 bases and J by 13 bases, with 16 bases left in between. Per germline, CDR1 MNHEY and CDR2 SVGAGI. The CDR3 covers 15 residues. The CDR3 is CASSYSGTLDLPLHF. The CDR3, as DNA: TGTGCCAGCAGTTACTCGGGGACATTGGATCTCCCCCTCCACTTT.

As DNA, the CDR3 is TGTGCCAGCACGGGGGGGATGAACACTGAAGCTTTCTTT. Translated: CASTGGMNTEAFF. This chain uses TRBV7-9 with TRBJ1-1, with D maybe TRBD1 (5 bases). Germline loops: CDR1 SEHNR, CDR2 FQNEAQ (reference sequence). The CDR3 is made up of 13 amino acids. V dropped 7 bases and J dropped 0 bases, with 9 bases sitting between them. The entire variable domain, with the rest obtained from reference TRBV7-9 and TRBJ1-1, is as follows: DTGVSQNPRHKITKRGQNVTFRCDPISEHNRLYWYRQTLGQGPEFLTYFQNEAQLEKSRLLSDRFSAERPKGSFSTLEIQRTEQGDSAMYLCASTGGMNTEAFFGQGTRLTVV.

The rearrangement links TRBV19 to TRBJ2-3; no clear D. Per the germline V gene, CDR1 is LNHDA and CDR2 is SQIVND (reference sequence). Trimming took off 3 bases at V and 5 bases at J, with 9 bases between the two ends. This CDR3 is built from 13 residues. Here the CDR3 DNA reads TGTGCCAGTAGTATGCGGTCGGGAGATACGCAGTATTTT. Translation: CASSMRSGDTQYF.

V gene TRBV14 combines with J gene TRBJ2-3; possible D gene TRBD2, 5 bases. The germline V gene encodes CDR1 SGHDN and CDR2 FVKESK. The CDR3 consists of 15 residues. The germline V and J ends were trimmed by 4 bases and 3 bases, with 14 bases remaining between them. CDR3 bases: TGTGCCAGCAGCCCCGAGCGGAGCGGAACAGATACGCAGTATTTT. Translating it yields CASSPERSGTDTQYF.

The chain employs TRBV5-1 and TRBJ2-3, with D tentatively TRBD1 (5 bases). Germline V gene sequence: CDR1 SGHRS, CDR2 YFSETQ. Trimming shortened V by 7 bases and J by 2 bases, and 14 bases separated the two germline ends. The CDR3 runs 14 residues. The CDR3 reads CASAQGRDTDTQYF. The CDR3 nucleotides read TGCGCCAGCGCCCAGGGCAGGGACACAGATACGCAGTATTTT. The variable domain in full, with the rest retrieved from reference TRBV5-1 and TRBJ2-3, is KAGVTQTPRYLIKTRGQQVTLSCSPISGHRSVSWYQQTPGQGLQFLFEYFSETQRNKGNFPGRFSGRQFSNSRSEMNVSTLELGDSALYLCASAQGRDTDTQYFGPGTRLTVL.

The chain uses TRBV7-9 and TRBJ2-7; D is perhaps TRBD2 (5 bases). The length of the CDR3 is 12 residues. The V gene lost 3 bases and the J gene lost 6 bases, with 9 bases spanning the gap. In germline, CDR1 is SEHNR, CDR2 FQNEAQ (reference sequence). The CDR3 loop reads CASSFVGAEQYF. The CDR3 nucleotides read TGTGCCAGCAGCTTTGTGGGAGCCGAGCAGTACTTC.

This clone was counted only a few times. The V call is TRBV28, the J call TRBJ1-2; 8 bases align to TRBD1. The V and J ends lost 8 bases and 6 bases, in that order; junction bases with no gene match: 5. Germline V gives CDR1 MDHEN, CDR2 SYDVKM. This CDR3 spans 12 amino acids. The CDR3 region is CASSGQVDGYTF. In DNA, the CDR3 is TGTGCCAGCTCGGGACAGGTTGATGGCTACACCTTC.

This chain joins TRBV4-3 and TRBJ1-2; TRBD1 might be the D (6 bases). Germline V gene lookup returns CDR1 LGHNA and CDR2 YSLEER. The CDR3 spans 15 residues. V was shortened by 4 bases and J by 3 bases, with 15 bases between the two germline ends. The CDR3 spells CASSPERGGYYGYTF. The CDR3 DNA reads TGCGCCAGCAGCCCAGAGAGGGGGGGCTACTATGGCTACACCTTC.

J is TRBJ1-5 and V is TRBV11-2; 10 nucleotides match TRBD1. Germline-derived CDR1 and CDR2 are SGHAT and FQNNGV. Losses at the gene ends were 5 bases for V and 5 bases for J; bases not matched to a gene: 9. CDR3 length: 16 amino acids. CDR3 in DNA: TGTGCCAGCAGCCCCGGGACAGGGGCGTTCTATCAGCCCCAGCATTTT. It translates to CASSPGTGAFYQPQHF.

This clone has only one observation. The CDR3 region is CASSNSGSHHNEQFF. CDR3 bases: TGTGCCAGCAGCAATAGCGGGAGCCACCACAATGAGCAGTTCTTC. The chain is built from TRBV27 and TRBJ2-1; 9 bases map to TRBD2. The V segment lost 6 bases and the J segment 5 bases; nucleotides outside the gene matches: 8. In germline, CDR1 is MNHEY, CDR2 SMNVEV (reference sequence). The CDR3 extends over 15 amino acids.

This clone was observed a few times. The chain is built from TRBV10-3 and TRBJ1-1; TRBD1 agrees at 9 bases. Losses at the gene ends were 4 bases for V and 5 bases for J; bases not matched to a gene: 2. Germline lookup yields CDR1 ENHRY and CDR2 SYGVKD. The CDR3 is made up of 13 amino acids. The CDR3 is CAISGQGGTEAFF. The CDR3 DNA reads TGTGCCATCAGTGGACAGGGGGGGACTGAAGCTTTCTTT.

Comments on this clone: Germline and junction disagree at one end, which may indicate a read error. The chain links TRBV5-1 to TRBJ1-4; 8 nucleotides match TRBD1. CDR1 and CDR2 (germline): SGHRS, YFSETQ. CDR3 length: 13 residues. In DNA form, the CDR3 reads TGCGCCAGCAGCCTGGACGGGACAGGAGACGTGGCTTTT. Encoded protein: CASSLDGTGDVAF. Complete variable domain (other parts from reference TRBV5-1 and TRBJ1-4): KAGVTQTPRYLIKTRGQQVTLSCSPISGHRSVSWYQQTPGQGLQFLFEYFSETQRNKGNFPGRFSGRQFSNSRSEMNVSTLELGDSALYLCASSLDGTGDVAFGSGTQLSVL.

This chain links TRBV7-9 with TRBJ2-5, with TRBD1 matching 8 bases. There are 16 residues in the CDR3. V lost 2 bases and J lost 0; bases outside the gene matches: 5. Germline CDR1 reads SEHNR; CDR2 reads FQNEAQ (reference sequence). This CDR3 reads CASSLSWTGYQETQYF. The CDR3 nucleotides read TGTGCCAGCAGCTTAAGTTGGACAGGGTACCAAGAGACCCAGTACTTC.

The chain recombines TRBV11-2 with TRBJ2-7; 9 positions agree with TRBD2. Losses at the gene ends were 4 bases for V and 2 bases for J; bases not matched to a gene: 3. Germline loops: CDR1 SGHAT, CDR2 FQNNGV. CDR3 length equals 14 residues. For the CDR3, the DNA is TGTGCCAGCAGCTGGACTAGCGAGACCTACGAGCAGTACTTC. Translating gives CASSWTSETYEQYF.

This clone was counted once. The chain is built from TRBV19 and TRBJ2-7; unclear D gene. The CDR3 has 14 amino acids. Between the trimmed V and J ends, which lost 1 base and 6 bases, there was a span of 13 bases. Germline CDR1 LNHDA, CDR2 SQIVND (reference sequence). CDR3 nucleotides: TGTGCCAGTAGTATAGCGTCAACTATGAGCGAGCAGTACTTC. Amino acid sequence: CASSIASTMSEQYF.

The V and J genes are TRBV14 and TRBJ1-1; possibly TRBD1 for D (5 bases). Germline V gene sequence: CDR1 SGHDN, CDR2 FVKESK. The CDR3 sequence is 14 residues long. Trimming shortened V by 4 bases and J by 1 base, and 10 bases separated the two germline ends. This CDR3 reads CASSRGRQNTEAFF. The CDR3 DNA reads as TGTGCCAGCAGCCGGGGCCGGCAGAACACTGAAGCTTTCTTT. The entire variable domain, with the rest obtained from reference TRBV14 and TRBJ1-1, is as follows: EAGVTQFPSHSVIEKGQTVTLRCDPISGHDNLYWYRRVMGKEIKFLLHFVKESKQDESGMPNNRFLAERTGGTYSTLKVQPAELEDSGVYFCASSRGRQNTEAFFGQGTRLTVV.

The V call is TRBV25-1, the J call TRBJ1-4, with 9 bases matching TRBD1. CDR1 and CDR2 (germline): MGHDK, SYGVNS. V was pared by 4 bases and J by 8 bases, with 8 bases of the junction left unmatched. The CDR3 runs 15 residues. CDR3 loop: CASSGVGTGREKLFF. The DNA of the CDR3 is TGTGCCAGCAGTGGAGTAGGGACAGGGAGAGAAAAACTGTTTTTT.

The chain is built from TRBV7-2 and TRBJ1-6; D gene uncertain. The germline CDR1 and CDR2 sequences are SGHTA and FQGNSA. The V and J ends lost 1 base and 0 bases respectively, with 7 bases between them. The CDR3 sequence is 16 residues long. The CDR3 loop reads CASSLGSSSYNSPLHF. Here the CDR3 DNA reads TGTGCCAGCAGCTTAGGCTCGAGCTCCTATAATTCACCCCTCCACTTT.

V gene TRBV2 combines with J gene TRBJ1-6; D not certain. From germline, CDR1 is SNHLY and CDR2 FYNNEI. The CDR3 runs 16 residues. Trimming pared 7 bases from V and 0 bases from J, leaving 13 bases between. The CDR3 loop reads CASTLGASSYNSPLHF. CDR3 DNA sequence: TGTGCCAGCACTCTTGGAGCGAGCTCCTATAATTCACCCCTCCACTTT.